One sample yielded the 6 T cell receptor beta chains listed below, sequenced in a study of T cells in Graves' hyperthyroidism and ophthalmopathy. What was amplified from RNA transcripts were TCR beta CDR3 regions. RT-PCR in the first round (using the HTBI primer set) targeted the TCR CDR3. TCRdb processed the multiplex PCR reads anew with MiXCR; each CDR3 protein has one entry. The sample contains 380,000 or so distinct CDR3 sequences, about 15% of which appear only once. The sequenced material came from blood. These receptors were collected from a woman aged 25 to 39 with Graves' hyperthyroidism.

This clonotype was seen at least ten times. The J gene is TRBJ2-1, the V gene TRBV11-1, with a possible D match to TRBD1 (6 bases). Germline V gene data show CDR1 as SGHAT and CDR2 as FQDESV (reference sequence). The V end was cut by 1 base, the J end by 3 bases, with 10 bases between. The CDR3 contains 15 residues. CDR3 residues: CASSLGTANYNEQFF. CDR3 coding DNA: TGTGCCAGCAGCTTAGGGACAGCGAACTACAATGAGCAGTTCTTC.

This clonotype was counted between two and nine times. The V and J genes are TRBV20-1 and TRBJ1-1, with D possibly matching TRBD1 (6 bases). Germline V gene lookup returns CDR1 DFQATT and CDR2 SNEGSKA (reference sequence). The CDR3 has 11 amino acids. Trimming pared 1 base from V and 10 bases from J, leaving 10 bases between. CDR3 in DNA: TGCAGTGCTAGAGTCATGGGGGCAGCTTTCTTT. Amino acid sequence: CSARVMGAAFF.

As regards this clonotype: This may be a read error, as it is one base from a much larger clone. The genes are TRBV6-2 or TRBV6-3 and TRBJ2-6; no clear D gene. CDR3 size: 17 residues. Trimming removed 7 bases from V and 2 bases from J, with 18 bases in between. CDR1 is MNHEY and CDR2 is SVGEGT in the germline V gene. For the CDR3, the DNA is TGTGCCAGCATCAGGAAGACCGCCACGACTGGGGCCAACGTCCTGACTTTC. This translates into CASIRKTATTGANVLTF.

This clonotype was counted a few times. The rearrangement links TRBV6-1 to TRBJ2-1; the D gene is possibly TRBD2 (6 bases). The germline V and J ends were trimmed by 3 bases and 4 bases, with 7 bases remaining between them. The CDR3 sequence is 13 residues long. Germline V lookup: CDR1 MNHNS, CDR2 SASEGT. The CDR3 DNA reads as TGTGCCAGCAGTGAGCGGGGTTACAATGAGCAGTTCTTC. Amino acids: CASSERGYNEQFF.

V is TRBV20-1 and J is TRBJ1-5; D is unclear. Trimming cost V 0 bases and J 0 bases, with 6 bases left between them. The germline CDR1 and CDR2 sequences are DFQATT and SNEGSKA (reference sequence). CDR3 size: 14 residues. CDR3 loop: CSAREMNSNQPQHF. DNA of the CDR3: TGCAGTGCTAGAGAGATGAATAGCAATCAGCCCCAGCATTTT.

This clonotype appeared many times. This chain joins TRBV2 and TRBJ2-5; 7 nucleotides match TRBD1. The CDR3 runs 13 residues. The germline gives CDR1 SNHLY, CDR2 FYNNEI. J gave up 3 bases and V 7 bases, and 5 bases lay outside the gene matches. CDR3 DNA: TGTGCCAGCACTTCAGGGGGTAAAGAGACCCAGTACTTC. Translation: CASTSGGKETQYF.